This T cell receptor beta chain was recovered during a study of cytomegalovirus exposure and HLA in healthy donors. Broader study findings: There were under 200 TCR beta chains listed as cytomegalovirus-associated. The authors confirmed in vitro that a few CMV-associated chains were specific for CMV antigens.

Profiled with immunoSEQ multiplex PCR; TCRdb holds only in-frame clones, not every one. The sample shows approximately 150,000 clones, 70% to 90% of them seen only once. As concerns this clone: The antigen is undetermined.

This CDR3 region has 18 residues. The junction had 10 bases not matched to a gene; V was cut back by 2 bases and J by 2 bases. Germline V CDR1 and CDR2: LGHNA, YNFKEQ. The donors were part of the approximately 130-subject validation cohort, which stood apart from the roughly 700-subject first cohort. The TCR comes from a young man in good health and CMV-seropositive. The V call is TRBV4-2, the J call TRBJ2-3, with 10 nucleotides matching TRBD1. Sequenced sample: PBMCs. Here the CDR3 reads CASSQLSGTGDLTDTQYF. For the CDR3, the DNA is TGTGCCAGCAGCCAACTCTCCGGGACAGGGGACCTCACAGATACGCAGTATTTT.